The 15 T cell receptor beta chains listed next were all sequenced from one sample in a study of lymphopenia after photon versus proton radiotherapy. Data came from immunoSEQ multiplex PCR; TCRdb stores just in-frame clones and leaves some out. The profile covers tens of thousands of clones, with 85% appearing a single time and over 15% taken by the ten largest. Material: peripheral blood, obtained from a patient treated with photon-based radiotherapy. These receptors all come from a man aged 55 to 70 with pancreatic cancer.

This rearrangement joins TRBV4-1 to TRBJ1-2; D is perhaps TRBD1 (6 bases). CDR3 length: 16 amino acids. V was shortened by 2 bases and J by 0 bases, with 13 bases between the two germline ends. The germline gives CDR1 MGHRA, CDR2 YSYEKL. The DNA of the CDR3 is TGCGCCAGCAGCCAAACAAGGACAGCAGCTAACTATGGCTACACCTTC. This sequence encodes CASSQTRTAANYGYTF.

This chain links TRBV18 with TRBJ1-2; no clear D gene. The CDR3 is 14 amino acids. The V gene lost 9 bases and the J gene lost 2 bases, with 16 bases spanning the gap. Germline lookup yields CDR1 KGHSH and CDR2 LQKENI. CDR3 bases: TGTGCCAGTCTCACCCGTTCAGGCAACTATGGCTACACCTTC. Amino acids: CASLTRSGNYGYTF.

This chain joins TRBV19 and TRBJ1-3; D is uncertain. Trimming removed 3 bases at V and 0 bases at J, with 18 bases between. The CDR3 has 18 residues. Germline CDR1 LNHDA, CDR2 SQIVND (reference sequence). CDR3 sequence reads: CASSIDLRLGNSGNTIYF. CDR3 nucleotides: TGTGCCAGTAGTATCGACCTCCGGTTGGGCAACTCTGGAAACACCATATATTTT.

CDR3: CSAIQTGELFF. The CDR3 region has the DNA TGCAGTGCTATTCAGACCGGGGAGCTGTTTTTT. The chain is built from TRBV20-1 and TRBJ2-2; unclear D gene. CDR1 and CDR2 from the germline V gene are DFQATT and SNEGSKA (reference sequence). The CDR3 has 11 residues. Trimming left V 4 bases short and J 5 bases short, with 5 bases between.

The genes are TRBV7-8 and TRBJ1-2; D is ambiguous. V shed 2 bases and J shed 4 bases, with 11 bases lying between them. This CDR3 has 14 amino acids. Germline V gene lookup returns CDR1 SGHVS and CDR2 FQNEAQ. The CDR3 DNA reads as TGTGCCAGCAGCTTACGTTGGGAGATCTATGGCTACACCTTC. It specifies CASSLRWEIYGYTF. The full variable domain, its missing parts supplied by reference TRBV7-8 and TRBJ1-2, is GAGVSQSPRYKVAKRGQDVALRCDPISGHVSLFWYQQALGQGPEFLTYFQNEAQLDKSGLPSDRFFAERPEGSVSTLKIQRTQQEDSAVYLCASSLRWEIYGYTFGSGTRLTVV.

This rearrangement joins TRBV30 to TRBJ1-5; no reliable D call. The germline V and J ends were trimmed by 1 base and 4 bases, with 8 bases remaining between them. Germline CDR1 is GTSNPN and CDR2 is SVGIG (reference sequence). The CDR3 consists of 13 residues. CDR3 bases: TGTGCCTGGAGTGGGGAGACTAATCAGCCCCAGCATTTT. This gives the protein CAWSGETNQPQHF.

This clone showed up just a few times. V and J are TRBV10-1 and TRBJ2-1, with D uncertain. Germline V CDR1 and CDR2: WNHNN, SYGVQD (reference sequence). Trimming took 0 bases from V and 4 from J, leaving 1 base between them. The CDR3 runs 12 residues. The CDR3 bases are TGCGCCAGCAGTGAGTCGTACAATGAGCAGTTCTTC. The encoded protein is CASSESYNEQFF.

The chain combines TRBV4-3 with TRBJ2-5; tentative D call: TRBD2 (5 bases). The CDR3 consists of 14 residues. Looked up from germline, CDR1 is LGHNA and CDR2 is YSLEER. Trimming removed 3 bases from V and 4 bases from J, with 12 bases in between. CDR3 DNA sequence: TGCGCCAGCAGCCAGGATCGGGGAGCAGAGACCCAGTACTTC. As protein: CASSQDRGAETQYF.

This rearrangement joins TRBV30 to TRBJ1-5; D is unresolved. CDR1 and CDR2 from the germline V gene are GTSNPN and SVGIG (reference sequence). V lost 0 bases and J 0 bases, leaving 3 bases between the germline ends. The CDR3 totals 13 residues. The CDR3 loop reads CAWSVNSNQPQHF. The CDR3, as DNA: TGTGCCTGGAGTGTAAATAGCAATCAGCCCCAGCATTTT.

This chain links TRBV5-5 with TRBJ1-4; unclear D gene. This CDR3 spans 13 amino acids. CDR1 and CDR2 from the germline V gene are SGHKS and YYEKEE (reference sequence). V lost 5 bases and J 7 bases, leaving 12 bases between the germline ends. The CDR3 is CASRADRLEKLFF. CDR3 DNA sequence: TGTGCCAGCAGGGCGGACCGCCTTGAAAAACTGTTTTTT.

The J gene is TRBJ2-1, the V gene TRBV27; D is possibly TRBD2 (5 bases). The CDR3 consists of 12 residues. CDR1 and CDR2 (germline): MNHEY, SMNVEV (reference sequence). Trimming took 2 bases from V and 15 from J, leaving 14 bases between them. The CDR3 is CASSLLGGSWFF. The CDR3 DNA reads TGTGCCAGCAGTTTACTCGGTGGGAGCTGGTTCTTC.

This clone was recorded only once. This sequence joins TRBV5-4 and TRBJ1-2; no firm D call. This CDR3 is built from 15 residues. Per germline, CDR1 SGHNT and CDR2 YYREEE (reference sequence). Trimming left V 2 bases short and J 1 base short, with 12 bases between. CDR3 sequence (DNA): TGTGCCAGCAGCTTACCGGGAGCAAATAACTATGGCTACACCTTC. Translating gives CASSLPGANNYGYTF.

The V and J genes are TRBV11-1 and TRBJ2-7, with 11 bases aligning to TRBD1. The junction had 8 bases not matched to a gene; V was cut back by 5 bases and J by 5 bases. This CDR3 region has 15 residues. Germline V gene data show CDR1 as SGHAT and CDR2 as FQDESV (reference sequence). The CDR3 region has the DNA TGTGCCAGCAGCGCCGGACAGGGGGCGTACCACGAGCAGTACTTC. This encodes CASSAGQGAYHEQYF. The full variable domain, in which reference TRBV11-1 and TRBJ2-7 provide the parts outside the CDR3, is EAEVAQSPRYKITEKSQAVAFWCDPISGHATLYWYRQILGQGPELLVQFQDESVVDDSQLPKDRFSAERLKGVDSTLKIQPAELGDSAMYLCASSAGQGAYHEQYFGPGTRLTVT.

This clone was detected a few times. The rearrangement uses TRBV6-1 and TRBJ1-5; a possible D gene is TRBD1 (5 bases). The V end lost 3 bases, the J end lost 5 bases, and 17 bases lay between the germline ends. In germline, CDR1 is MNHNS, CDR2 SASEGT. The CDR3 sequence is 16 residues long. CDR3 nucleotide sequence: TGTGCCAGCAGTGACCTTTTGTCGGGGGATCATCAGCCCCAGCATTTT. Translated, it gives CASSDLLSGDHQPQHF.

This chain links TRBV9 with TRBJ1-1, with 7 bases matching TRBD1. With 4 bases clipped from V and 2 bases from J, the junction kept 5 bases outside the gene matches. Germline-derived CDR1 and CDR2 are SGDLS and YYNGEE. The CDR3 totals 14 residues. The CDR3 reads CASSKNRGNTEAFF. In DNA form, the CDR3 reads TGTGCCAGCAGCAAAAACAGGGGAAACACTGAAGCTTTCTTT.